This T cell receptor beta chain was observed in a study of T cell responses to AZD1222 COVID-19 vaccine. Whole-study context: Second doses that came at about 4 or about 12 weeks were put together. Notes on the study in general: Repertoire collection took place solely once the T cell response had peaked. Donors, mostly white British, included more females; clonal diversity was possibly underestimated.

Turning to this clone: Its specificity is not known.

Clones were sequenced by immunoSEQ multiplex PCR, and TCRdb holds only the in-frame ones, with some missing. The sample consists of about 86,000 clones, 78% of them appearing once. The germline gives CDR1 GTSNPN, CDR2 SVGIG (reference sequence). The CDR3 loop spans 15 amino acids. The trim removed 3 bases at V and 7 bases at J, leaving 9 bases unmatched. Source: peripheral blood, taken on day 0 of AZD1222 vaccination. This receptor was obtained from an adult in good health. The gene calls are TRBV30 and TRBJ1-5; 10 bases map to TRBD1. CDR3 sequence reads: CAWSSGQGTRQPQHF. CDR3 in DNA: TGTGCCTGGAGCTCGGGACAGGGGACAAGGCAGCCCCAGCATTTT.